The 20 T cell receptor beta chains given below trace back to one sample, sequenced in a study of cytomegalovirus exposure and HLA in healthy donors. Primers included in the PCR were 60 Vbeta and 13 Jbeta primers. Data came from immunoSEQ multiplex PCR; TCRdb stores just in-frame clones and leaves some out. Of 150,000 to 180,000 clones in the sample, 60% to 75% were seen once. Sequencing input: PBMCs. These receptors all come from a man between 18 and 35 years old in good health and CMV-seronegative.

This clone was counted only a few times. The V and J genes are TRBV15 and TRBJ1-1; unclear D gene. CDR1 LNHNV and CDR2 YYDKDF come from the germline V gene (reference sequence). The CDR3 sequence is 15 residues long. The germline V and J ends were trimmed by 0 bases and 1 base, with 9 bases remaining between them. CDR3 nucleotides: TGTGCCACCAGCAGAGATCAGGTTGGGAACACTGAAGCTTTCTTT. Residues: CATSRDQVGNTEAFF.

The J gene is TRBJ1-2, the V gene TRBV5-6; tentative D call: TRBD1 (6 bases). Trimming removed 0 bases at V and 0 bases at J, with 12 bases between. The germline CDR1 and CDR2 sequences are SGHDT and YYEEEE. This CDR3 has 16 residues. CDR3 DNA: TGTGCCAGCAGCTTGGTCGGGGACATAGCTAACTATGGCTACACCTTC. Protein: CASSLVGDIANYGYTF. Full variable domain (rest looked up from reference TRBV5-6 and TRBJ1-2): DAGVTQSPTHLIKTRGQQVTLRCSPKSGHDTVSWYQQALGQGPQFIFQYYEEEERQRGNFPDRFSGHQFPNYSSELNVNALLLGDSALYLCASSLVGDIANYGYTFGSGTRLTVV.

CDR3 sequence reads: CASSLDSAGAQNTGELFF. The CDR3 nucleotides read TGTGCCAGCAGCTTGGATAGCGCGGGGGCCCAGAACACCGGGGAGCTGTTTTTT. This chain links TRBV5-4 with TRBJ2-2; D might be TRBD2 (7 bases). Trimming removed 0 bases from V and 1 base from J, with 16 bases in between. Germline CDR1 and CDR2: SGHNT and YYREEE (reference sequence). This CDR3 region has 18 residues.

There are a few counts of this clone. The chain combines TRBV4-1 with TRBJ1-4; 11 bases map to TRBD1. The CDR3 has 15 residues. J lost 4 bases, V lost 5 bases, and 3 bases had no gene match. CDR1 MGHRA and CDR2 YSYEKL come from the germline V gene. Written as DNA, the CDR3 is TGCGCCAGCAGCGGACAGGGGGCCCTTAATGAAAAACTGTTTTTT. Translation: CASSGQGALNEKLFF.

The chain is built from TRBV5-1 and TRBJ1-1; D not certain. Deletions cut 4 bases from V and 3 bases from J, with 13 bases between. Germline V CDR1 and CDR2: SGHRS, YFSETQ. CDR3 length: 14 amino acids. CDR3 DNA sequence: TGCGCCAGCAGCCCGTTGAGTTCTGACACTGAAGCTTTCTTT. It translates to CASSPLSSDTEAFF.

V gene TRBV9 combines with J gene TRBJ2-2, with 7 bases that match TRBD2. Germline CDR1 reads SGDLS; CDR2 reads YYNGEE. V shed 3 bases and J 0 bases; nucleotides not matched to a gene: 2. The CDR3 sequence is 15 residues long. CDR3 bases: TGTGCCAGCAGCGCACGGGGGGCGAACACCGGGGAGCTGTTTTTT. It translates to CASSARGANTGELFF.

The CDR3 loop is CASSKPGLSEAFF. DNA of the CDR3: TGTGCCAGCAGCAAACCAGGGCTTAGTGAAGCTTTCTTT. This chain joins TRBV21-1 and TRBJ1-1; TRBD1, as called in the table, went unchecked against the DNA. TRBV21-1 corresponds to a pseudogene. The CDR3 contains 13 residues.

V gene TRBV5-1 combines with J gene TRBJ1-1; possible D gene TRBD1, 6 bases. The CDR3 extends over 14 amino acids. CDR1 and CDR2 from the germline V gene are SGHRS and YFSETQ. The germline V and J ends were trimmed by 2 bases and 5 bases, with 13 bases remaining between them. The CDR3 nucleotides read TGCGCCAGCAGCTTACAGGGAGTAAGGACTGAAGCTTTCTTT. Its protein is CASSLQGVRTEAFF.

V usage is TRBV10-2 and J usage is TRBJ1-2, with unresolved D. The ends were cut back, 1 base at V and 3 bases at J, with 15 bases in the middle. From germline, CDR1 is WSHSY and CDR2 SAAADI. The CDR3 has 16 residues. The CDR3 loop reads CASSEWARQRDYGYTF. CDR3 nucleotides: TGCGCCAGCAGTGAGTGGGCTCGGCAGAGGGACTATGGCTACACCTTC.

The chain employs TRBV6-1 and TRBJ1-5; D unclear. CDR1 and CDR2 from the germline V gene are MNHNS and SASEGT. Trimming cost V 1 base and J 5 bases, with 18 bases left between them. The CDR3 runs to 17 residues. The CDR3 nucleotides read TGTGCCAGCAGTGAAGACGGACTGGCCAGCGAGTATCAGCCCCAGCATTTT. It specifies CASSEDGLASEYQPQHF.

The gene calls are TRBV5-5 and TRBJ1-2; D uncertain. V lost 0 bases, J lost 4 bases, and 13 bases lay in between. Germline V gives CDR1 SGHKS, CDR2 YYEKEE (reference sequence). The CDR3 runs to 15 residues. The CDR3 nucleotides read TGTGCCAGCAGCTTGGGGCGAACAGATTTCTATGGCTACACCTTC. Protein sequence: CASSLGRTDFYGYTF. Full variable domain (remainder filled in from reference TRBV5-5 and TRBJ1-2): DAGVTQSPTHLIKTRGQQVTLRCSPISGHKSVSWYQQVLGQGPQFIFQYYEKEERGRGNFPDRFSARQFPNYSSELNVNALLLGDSALYLCASSLGRTDFYGYTFGSGTRLTVV.

Turning to this clone: One junction end disagrees with the germline gene, perhaps due to a read error. The chain recombines TRBV5-1 with TRBJ2-6; a possible D gene is TRBD2 (6 bases). The CDR3 is 15 residues long. Germline assignment: CDR1 SGHRS and CDR2 YFSETQ. CDR3: CASSLGGTGANGLTF. The CDR3 DNA is TGCGCCAGCAGCTTGGGAGGGACTGGGGCCAACGGCCTGACTTTC.

The rearrangement uses TRBV5-1 and TRBJ1-5, with TRBD1 matching over 10 bases. CDR3 size: 16 residues. J gave up 4 bases and V 4 bases, and 8 bases lay outside the gene matches. Germline values: CDR1 SGHRS, CDR2 YFSETQ. The CDR3 spells CASSPYPGQGNQPQHF. As DNA, the CDR3 is TGCGCCAGCAGCCCCTATCCGGGACAGGGGAATCAGCCCCAGCATTTT.

The J gene is TRBJ1-2, the V gene TRBV7-9; unclear D gene. This CDR3 has 14 residues. The germline V and J ends were trimmed by 4 bases and 4 bases, with 13 bases remaining between them. Germline values: CDR1 SEHNR, CDR2 FQNEAQ (reference sequence). CDR3 sequence (DNA): TGTGCCAGCAGCTCATCCGGGTCTCTCTATGGCTACACCTTC. Amino acids: CASSSSGSLYGYTF.

The chain links TRBV30 to TRBJ2-7, with D perhaps matching TRBD1 (6 bases). This CDR3 comprises 13 residues. Germline loops: CDR1 GTSNPN, CDR2 SVGIG (reference sequence). Trimming removed 4 bases from V and 2 bases from J, with 12 bases in between. CDR3 loop: CAWTLGAPYEQYF. The CDR3 nucleotides are TGTGCCTGGACTCTGGGGGCTCCCTACGAGCAGTACTTC.

The chain combines TRBV7-2 with TRBJ2-1; D is uncertain. V lost 1 base to trimming and J lost 8 bases, with 12 bases between them. CDR3 length equals 14 residues. Per the germline V gene, CDR1 is SGHTA and CDR2 is FQGNSA. The CDR3 region is CASSLVPGYDEQFF. In DNA, the CDR3 is TGTGCCAGCAGCTTAGTTCCGGGTTACGATGAGCAGTTCTTC.

The CDR3 region has the DNA TGCGCCAGCAGCCTTACCGGGACAGGGGAAGAGACCCAGTACTTC. The encoded protein is CASSLTGTGEETQYF. V and J are TRBV5-1 and TRBJ2-5; 10 nucleotides line up with TRBD1. CDR3 length equals 15 residues. CDR1 and CDR2 (germline): SGHRS, YFSETQ. V trimming: 4 bases; J trimming: 3 bases; junction bases outside the gene matches: 6.

V gene TRBV5-4 combines with J gene TRBJ2-5, with D possibly matching TRBD1 (5 bases). Germline CDR1 reads SGHNT; CDR2 reads YYREEE (reference sequence). Deletions cut 3 bases from V and 6 bases from J, with 18 bases between. This CDR3 has 15 amino acids. The CDR3 DNA reads TGTGCCAGCAGCTCGACCAATTTAGGGGTGAAGACCCAGTACTTC. Its translation is CASSSTNLGVKTQYF.

This chain links TRBV6-1 with TRBJ1-2, with a weak D call TRBD1 (6 bases). Looked up from germline, CDR1 is MNHNS and CDR2 is SASEGT. V gave up 1 base and J gave up 4 bases, with 16 bases separating them. The CDR3 has 16 amino acids. The CDR3 sequence is CASSEGPGGAFYGYTF. The CDR3 nucleotides are TGTGCCAGCAGTGAAGGCCCGGGGGGGGCGTTCTATGGCTACACCTTC.

J is TRBJ1-4 and V is TRBV7-9, with 8 nucleotides matching TRBD1. From germline, CDR1 is SEHNR and CDR2 FQNEAQ (reference sequence). With V trimmed by 9 bases and J by 2 bases, 11 bases remained unmatched. CDR3 length: 16 amino acids. Here the CDR3 DNA reads TGTGCCAGTCGGGGACAGGCGATGGGCACTAATGAAAAACTGTTTTTT. This gives the protein CASRGQAMGTNEKLFF.